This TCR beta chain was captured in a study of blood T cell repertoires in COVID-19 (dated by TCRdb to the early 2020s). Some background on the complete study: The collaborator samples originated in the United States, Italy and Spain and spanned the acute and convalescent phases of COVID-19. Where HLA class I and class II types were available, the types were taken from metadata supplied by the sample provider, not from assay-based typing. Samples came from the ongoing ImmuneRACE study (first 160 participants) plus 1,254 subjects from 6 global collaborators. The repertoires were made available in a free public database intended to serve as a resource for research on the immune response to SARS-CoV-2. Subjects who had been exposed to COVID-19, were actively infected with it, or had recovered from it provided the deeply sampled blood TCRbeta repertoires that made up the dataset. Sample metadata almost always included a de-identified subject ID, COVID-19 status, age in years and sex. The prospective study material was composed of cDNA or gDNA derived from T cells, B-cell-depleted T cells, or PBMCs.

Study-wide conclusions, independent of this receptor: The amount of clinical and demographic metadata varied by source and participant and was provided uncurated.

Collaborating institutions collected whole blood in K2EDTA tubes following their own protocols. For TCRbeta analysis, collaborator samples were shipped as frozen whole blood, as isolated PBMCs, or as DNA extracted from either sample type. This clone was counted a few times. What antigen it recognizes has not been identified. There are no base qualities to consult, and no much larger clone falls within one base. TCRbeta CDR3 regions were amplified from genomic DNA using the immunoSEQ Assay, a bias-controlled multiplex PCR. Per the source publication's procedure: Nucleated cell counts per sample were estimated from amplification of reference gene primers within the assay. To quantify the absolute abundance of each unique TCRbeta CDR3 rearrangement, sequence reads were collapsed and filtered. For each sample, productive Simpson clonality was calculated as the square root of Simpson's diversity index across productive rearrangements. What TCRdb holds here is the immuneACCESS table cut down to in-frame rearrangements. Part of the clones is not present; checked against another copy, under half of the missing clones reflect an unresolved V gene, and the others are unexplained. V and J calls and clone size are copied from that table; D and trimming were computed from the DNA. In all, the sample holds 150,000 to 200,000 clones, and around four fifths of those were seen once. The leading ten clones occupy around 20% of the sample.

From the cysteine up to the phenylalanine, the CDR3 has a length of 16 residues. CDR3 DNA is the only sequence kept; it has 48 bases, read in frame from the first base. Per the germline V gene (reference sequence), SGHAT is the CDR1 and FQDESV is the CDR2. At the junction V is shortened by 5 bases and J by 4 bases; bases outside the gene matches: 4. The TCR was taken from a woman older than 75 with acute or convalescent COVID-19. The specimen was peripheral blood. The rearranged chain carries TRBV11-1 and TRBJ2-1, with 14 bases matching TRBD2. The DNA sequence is TGTGCCAGCAGCCGACTAGCGGGGGGGCAGTACAATGAGCAGTTCTTC. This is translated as CASSRLAGGQYNEQFF.